This TCR beta chain was observed in a study of blood T cell repertoires in COVID-19. Study in general: Some COVID-19 samples were acute and others convalescent; all came from the United States, Italy and Spain. In each case, the material was cDNA or gDNA derived from T cells, B-cell-depleted T cells, or PBMCs.

Seattle's cohort entered during active infection and was followed longitudinally. In the original processing: Nucleated cell counts were estimated from reference gene primer amplification. Only in-frame clones appear in the TCRdb table, and some are missing; sequencing was by immunoSEQ multiplex PCR. That table is the source of V, J and clone size, and D and trimming were worked out from the DNA. The sample comprises under 75,000 clones, about four fifths of which are singletons, and around 15% rests with the top ten. Germline CDR1 and CDR2: MNHEY and SVGAGI. CDR3 length: 14 amino acids. As for this clone: The junction differs from germline at one of its ends, possibly a read error.

The chain carries TRBV6-5 and TRBJ1-5, with D perhaps matching TRBD1 (6 bases). The sequenced sample consisted of peripheral blood. The receptor was derived from a man aged 55 to 69 with COVID-19, enrolled during active disease. In DNA form, the CDR3 reads TGTGCCAGCAGTGACTCAGGGGCCCATCAGCCCCAGCATTTT. It encodes CASSDSGAHQPQHF.